These 5 T cell receptor beta chains share one sample of origin, sequenced in a study of blood T cell repertoires in COVID-19. Assay used: immunoSEQ multiplex PCR; TCRdb lists only in-frame clones, some missing. The data contain a few hundred thousand clones, over 80% of them singletons. Sequencing was performed on PBMCs or T cells enriched from blood (not recorded which). These receptor sequences come from a woman between 35 and 50 years old who had been exposed to COVID-19.

The chain is built from TRBV11-2 and TRBJ2-6; 8 nucleotides align to TRBD1. V lost 2 bases to trimming and J lost 1 base; unmatched junction nucleotides: 10. The V gene's germline CDR1 is SGHAT and CDR2 FQNNGV. This CDR3 spans 19 amino acids. CDR3 in DNA: TGTGCCAGCAGCTTAACAGCCCCCGACAGGGGATCTGGGGCCAACGTCCTGACTTTC. It is translated as CASSLTAPDRGSGANVLTF.

CDR3 protein: CASNRDGRTGELFF. CDR3 sequence (DNA): TGTGCCAGCAACCGTGATGGGCGCACCGGGGAGCTGTTTTTT. V is TRBV9 and J is TRBJ2-2; unclear D gene. The CDR3 is made up of 14 amino acids. Germline CDR1 reads SGDLS; CDR2 reads YYNGEE. V lost 6 bases, J lost 4 bases, and 13 bases lay in between.

V and J are TRBV27 and TRBJ2-7; 8 nucleotides match TRBD1. The CDR3 length is 14 residues. Trimming cost V 4 bases and J 3 bases; bases outside gene matches: 5. From germline, CDR1 is MNHEY and CDR2 SMNVEV (reference sequence). CDR3 coding DNA: TGTGCCAGCAGTTACAGGGGGTCCATCTACGAGCAGTACTTC. Translated: CASSYRGSIYEQYF.

This chain connects TRBV6-5 to TRBJ2-1; D call uncertain. V gave up 8 bases and J gave up 5 bases, with 13 bases separating them. Germline V gene data show CDR1 as MNHEY and CDR2 as SVGAGI. The CDR3 extends over 13 amino acids. The CDR3 region has the DNA TGTGCCAGCGCCGAGACACTCAACAATGAGCAGTTCTTC. The encoded protein is CASAETLNNEQFF.

This clone was seen more than once but under ten times. The V call is TRBV5-4, the J call TRBJ1-5, with TRBD1 as a possible D gene (6 bases). Between the trimmed V and J ends, which lost 2 bases and 4 bases, there was a span of 13 bases. Germline CDR1 reads SGHNT; CDR2 reads YYREEE (reference sequence). CDR3 length equals 15 residues. Here the CDR3 DNA reads TGTGCCAGCAGCTTCGGGACAACTGTTAATCAGCCCCAGCATTTT. Protein sequence: CASSFGTTVNQPQHF.